The clone carrying this T cell receptor (beta chain) was counted a few times. The antigen remains unidentified. The entry originates in a study of blood T cells in healthy people across ages. In the study overall: The capture of about one barcoded beta molecule per two T cells was achieved by template switching. Findings of the study overall: It was the long-lived donors that had more naive CD4+ cells and higher diversity than aged donors.

Sample-barcoded 5' priming and a J-beta primer mix drove a second PCR of 7 to 11 cycles. TCRdb used MiXCR to reprocess the 5' RACE reads, holding one entry per CDR3 protein. The table lists hundreds of thousands of distinct CDR3 sequences, 21% of them singletons, with 3.5% to 4% in the top ten. The CDR3 contains 14 residues. From germline, CDR1 is SQVTM and CDR2 ANQGSEA. The donors, aged about 6 to 95, were healthy Caucasians from Russia. The clonotype comes from a man between 70 and 80 years old in good health. The chain employs TRBV29-1 and TRBJ2-7; 10 nucleotides agree with TRBD1. Sample: blood. The CDR3 DNA reads TGCAGGTCCGGGAAGGGACAGGGGCGCAACGAGCAGTACTTC. It encodes CRSGKGQGRNEQYF.